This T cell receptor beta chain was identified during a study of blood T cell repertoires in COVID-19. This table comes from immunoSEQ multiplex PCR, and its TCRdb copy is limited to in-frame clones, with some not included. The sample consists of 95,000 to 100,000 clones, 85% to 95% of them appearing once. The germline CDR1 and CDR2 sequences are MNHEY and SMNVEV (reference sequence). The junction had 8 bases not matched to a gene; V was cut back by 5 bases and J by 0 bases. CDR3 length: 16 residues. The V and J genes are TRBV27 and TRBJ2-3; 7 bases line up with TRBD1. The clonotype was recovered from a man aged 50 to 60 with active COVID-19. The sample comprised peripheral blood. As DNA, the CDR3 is TGTGCCAGCAGTAACACAGGGGTTACTAGCACAGATACGCAGTATTTT. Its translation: CASSNTGVTSTDTQYF.